The 8 T cell receptor beta chains below were found in one sample sequenced in a study of cytomegalovirus exposure and HLA in healthy donors (dated by TCRdb to between 2016 and 2019). Library construction relied on the immunoSEQ multiplex PCR assay. The table comes from immuneACCESS by way of TCRdb, which keeps in-frame sequences with V and J called. Part of the clones is missing from these tables; in studies checked, under half for an unresolved V gene and the rest for unknown reasons. Recorded for this sample are approximately 160,000 clones; around four fifths of them occurred a single time. The ten largest clones take up around 2.5% of the sample. The sample was PBMCs. The receptors stem from a young man in good health and CMV-seropositive.

This clone was seen only once. Other DNA sequences in this sample translate to the same CDR3. The rearrangement links TRBV7-9 to TRBJ2-7; D may be TRBD2 (6 bases). CDR1 is SEHNR, CDR2 FQNEAQ, per germline (reference sequence). The CDR3 length is 12 residues. V lost 6 bases and J lost 3, with 9 bases in between. DNA of the CDR3: TGTGCCAGCAGTTCGACTAGCTACGAGCAGTACTTC. Its protein product is CASSSTSYEQYF.

The chain couples TRBV9 to TRBJ1-6; TRBD1 agrees at 8 bases. V lost 4 bases and J lost 9; bases outside the gene matches: 12. The germline V gene encodes CDR1 SGDLS and CDR2 YYNGEE. The CDR3 has 16 amino acids. In DNA form, the CDR3 reads TGTGCCAGCAGCCCGCGGTGGACAGGGTTGGTTTCACCCCTCCACTTT. It yields the protein CASSPRWTGLVSPLHF.

This clone has a single count. J is TRBJ2-2 and V is TRBV7-3, with 8 bases aligning to TRBD1. The germline gives CDR1 SGHTA, CDR2 FQGTGA. V dropped 8 bases and J dropped 1; count of bases not matched to a gene: 9. The CDR3 totals 16 residues. The CDR3 DNA follows: TGTGCCAGCTCCCCGCACGGGACAGGGAACACCGGGGAGCTGTTTTTT. Translated: CASSPHGTGNTGELFF.

There are a few counts of this clone. Other DNA sequences of this sample code for an identical CDR3. The CDR3 DNA reads TGTGCCAGCAGTTTGGCAGGTGGTCAGCCCCAGCATTTT. Protein product: CASSLAGGQPQHF. The chain carries TRBV27 and TRBJ1-5; D is uncertain. V was cut by 3 bases and J by 6 bases, with 9 bases left in between. Germline values: CDR1 MNHEY, CDR2 SMNVEV (reference sequence). The CDR3 sequence is 13 residues long.

The J gene is TRBJ1-3, the V gene TRBV7-8, with D unclear. CDR1 and CDR2 (germline): SGHVS, FQNEAQ. The CDR3 length is 16 residues. Deletions cut 1 base from V and 2 bases from J, with 12 bases between. In DNA form, the CDR3 reads TGTGCCAGCAGCTTAGGTGTCCCAACGGCTGGAAACACCATATATTTT. Its protein product is CASSLGVPTAGNTIYF.

V is TRBV2 and J is TRBJ1-3; D is undetermined. In germline, CDR1 is SNHLY, CDR2 FYNNEI. V lost 6 bases, J lost 0 bases, and 15 bases lay in between. The CDR3 runs 16 residues. CDR3 residues: CASSDRGTSSGNTIYF. The CDR3 nucleotides are TGTGCCAGCAGCGACCGAGGTACGAGCTCTGGAAACACCATATATTTT.

This clone was detected once. This rearrangement joins TRBV7-2 to TRBJ2-5; 10 bases fit TRBD1. Germline V lookup: CDR1 SGHTA, CDR2 FQGNSA. J was trimmed by 2 bases and V by 5 bases; bases with no gene match: 2. This CDR3 contains 14 residues. CDR3 DNA: TGTGCCAGCAGCCGGGACAGGGGACAAGAGACCCAGTACTTC. Translation gives CASSRDRGQETQYF.

The rearrangement uses TRBV4-3 and TRBJ2-5; 11 nucleotides agree with TRBD1. Germline values: CDR1 LGHNA, CDR2 YSLEER. Trimming took 2 bases from V and 5 from J; bases not matched to a gene: 10. The CDR3 consists of 17 residues. CDR3 sequence: CASSQFSRTGGAETQYF. CDR3 in DNA: TGCGCCAGCAGCCAATTTTCCCGGACAGGGGGCGCGGAGACCCAGTACTTC.